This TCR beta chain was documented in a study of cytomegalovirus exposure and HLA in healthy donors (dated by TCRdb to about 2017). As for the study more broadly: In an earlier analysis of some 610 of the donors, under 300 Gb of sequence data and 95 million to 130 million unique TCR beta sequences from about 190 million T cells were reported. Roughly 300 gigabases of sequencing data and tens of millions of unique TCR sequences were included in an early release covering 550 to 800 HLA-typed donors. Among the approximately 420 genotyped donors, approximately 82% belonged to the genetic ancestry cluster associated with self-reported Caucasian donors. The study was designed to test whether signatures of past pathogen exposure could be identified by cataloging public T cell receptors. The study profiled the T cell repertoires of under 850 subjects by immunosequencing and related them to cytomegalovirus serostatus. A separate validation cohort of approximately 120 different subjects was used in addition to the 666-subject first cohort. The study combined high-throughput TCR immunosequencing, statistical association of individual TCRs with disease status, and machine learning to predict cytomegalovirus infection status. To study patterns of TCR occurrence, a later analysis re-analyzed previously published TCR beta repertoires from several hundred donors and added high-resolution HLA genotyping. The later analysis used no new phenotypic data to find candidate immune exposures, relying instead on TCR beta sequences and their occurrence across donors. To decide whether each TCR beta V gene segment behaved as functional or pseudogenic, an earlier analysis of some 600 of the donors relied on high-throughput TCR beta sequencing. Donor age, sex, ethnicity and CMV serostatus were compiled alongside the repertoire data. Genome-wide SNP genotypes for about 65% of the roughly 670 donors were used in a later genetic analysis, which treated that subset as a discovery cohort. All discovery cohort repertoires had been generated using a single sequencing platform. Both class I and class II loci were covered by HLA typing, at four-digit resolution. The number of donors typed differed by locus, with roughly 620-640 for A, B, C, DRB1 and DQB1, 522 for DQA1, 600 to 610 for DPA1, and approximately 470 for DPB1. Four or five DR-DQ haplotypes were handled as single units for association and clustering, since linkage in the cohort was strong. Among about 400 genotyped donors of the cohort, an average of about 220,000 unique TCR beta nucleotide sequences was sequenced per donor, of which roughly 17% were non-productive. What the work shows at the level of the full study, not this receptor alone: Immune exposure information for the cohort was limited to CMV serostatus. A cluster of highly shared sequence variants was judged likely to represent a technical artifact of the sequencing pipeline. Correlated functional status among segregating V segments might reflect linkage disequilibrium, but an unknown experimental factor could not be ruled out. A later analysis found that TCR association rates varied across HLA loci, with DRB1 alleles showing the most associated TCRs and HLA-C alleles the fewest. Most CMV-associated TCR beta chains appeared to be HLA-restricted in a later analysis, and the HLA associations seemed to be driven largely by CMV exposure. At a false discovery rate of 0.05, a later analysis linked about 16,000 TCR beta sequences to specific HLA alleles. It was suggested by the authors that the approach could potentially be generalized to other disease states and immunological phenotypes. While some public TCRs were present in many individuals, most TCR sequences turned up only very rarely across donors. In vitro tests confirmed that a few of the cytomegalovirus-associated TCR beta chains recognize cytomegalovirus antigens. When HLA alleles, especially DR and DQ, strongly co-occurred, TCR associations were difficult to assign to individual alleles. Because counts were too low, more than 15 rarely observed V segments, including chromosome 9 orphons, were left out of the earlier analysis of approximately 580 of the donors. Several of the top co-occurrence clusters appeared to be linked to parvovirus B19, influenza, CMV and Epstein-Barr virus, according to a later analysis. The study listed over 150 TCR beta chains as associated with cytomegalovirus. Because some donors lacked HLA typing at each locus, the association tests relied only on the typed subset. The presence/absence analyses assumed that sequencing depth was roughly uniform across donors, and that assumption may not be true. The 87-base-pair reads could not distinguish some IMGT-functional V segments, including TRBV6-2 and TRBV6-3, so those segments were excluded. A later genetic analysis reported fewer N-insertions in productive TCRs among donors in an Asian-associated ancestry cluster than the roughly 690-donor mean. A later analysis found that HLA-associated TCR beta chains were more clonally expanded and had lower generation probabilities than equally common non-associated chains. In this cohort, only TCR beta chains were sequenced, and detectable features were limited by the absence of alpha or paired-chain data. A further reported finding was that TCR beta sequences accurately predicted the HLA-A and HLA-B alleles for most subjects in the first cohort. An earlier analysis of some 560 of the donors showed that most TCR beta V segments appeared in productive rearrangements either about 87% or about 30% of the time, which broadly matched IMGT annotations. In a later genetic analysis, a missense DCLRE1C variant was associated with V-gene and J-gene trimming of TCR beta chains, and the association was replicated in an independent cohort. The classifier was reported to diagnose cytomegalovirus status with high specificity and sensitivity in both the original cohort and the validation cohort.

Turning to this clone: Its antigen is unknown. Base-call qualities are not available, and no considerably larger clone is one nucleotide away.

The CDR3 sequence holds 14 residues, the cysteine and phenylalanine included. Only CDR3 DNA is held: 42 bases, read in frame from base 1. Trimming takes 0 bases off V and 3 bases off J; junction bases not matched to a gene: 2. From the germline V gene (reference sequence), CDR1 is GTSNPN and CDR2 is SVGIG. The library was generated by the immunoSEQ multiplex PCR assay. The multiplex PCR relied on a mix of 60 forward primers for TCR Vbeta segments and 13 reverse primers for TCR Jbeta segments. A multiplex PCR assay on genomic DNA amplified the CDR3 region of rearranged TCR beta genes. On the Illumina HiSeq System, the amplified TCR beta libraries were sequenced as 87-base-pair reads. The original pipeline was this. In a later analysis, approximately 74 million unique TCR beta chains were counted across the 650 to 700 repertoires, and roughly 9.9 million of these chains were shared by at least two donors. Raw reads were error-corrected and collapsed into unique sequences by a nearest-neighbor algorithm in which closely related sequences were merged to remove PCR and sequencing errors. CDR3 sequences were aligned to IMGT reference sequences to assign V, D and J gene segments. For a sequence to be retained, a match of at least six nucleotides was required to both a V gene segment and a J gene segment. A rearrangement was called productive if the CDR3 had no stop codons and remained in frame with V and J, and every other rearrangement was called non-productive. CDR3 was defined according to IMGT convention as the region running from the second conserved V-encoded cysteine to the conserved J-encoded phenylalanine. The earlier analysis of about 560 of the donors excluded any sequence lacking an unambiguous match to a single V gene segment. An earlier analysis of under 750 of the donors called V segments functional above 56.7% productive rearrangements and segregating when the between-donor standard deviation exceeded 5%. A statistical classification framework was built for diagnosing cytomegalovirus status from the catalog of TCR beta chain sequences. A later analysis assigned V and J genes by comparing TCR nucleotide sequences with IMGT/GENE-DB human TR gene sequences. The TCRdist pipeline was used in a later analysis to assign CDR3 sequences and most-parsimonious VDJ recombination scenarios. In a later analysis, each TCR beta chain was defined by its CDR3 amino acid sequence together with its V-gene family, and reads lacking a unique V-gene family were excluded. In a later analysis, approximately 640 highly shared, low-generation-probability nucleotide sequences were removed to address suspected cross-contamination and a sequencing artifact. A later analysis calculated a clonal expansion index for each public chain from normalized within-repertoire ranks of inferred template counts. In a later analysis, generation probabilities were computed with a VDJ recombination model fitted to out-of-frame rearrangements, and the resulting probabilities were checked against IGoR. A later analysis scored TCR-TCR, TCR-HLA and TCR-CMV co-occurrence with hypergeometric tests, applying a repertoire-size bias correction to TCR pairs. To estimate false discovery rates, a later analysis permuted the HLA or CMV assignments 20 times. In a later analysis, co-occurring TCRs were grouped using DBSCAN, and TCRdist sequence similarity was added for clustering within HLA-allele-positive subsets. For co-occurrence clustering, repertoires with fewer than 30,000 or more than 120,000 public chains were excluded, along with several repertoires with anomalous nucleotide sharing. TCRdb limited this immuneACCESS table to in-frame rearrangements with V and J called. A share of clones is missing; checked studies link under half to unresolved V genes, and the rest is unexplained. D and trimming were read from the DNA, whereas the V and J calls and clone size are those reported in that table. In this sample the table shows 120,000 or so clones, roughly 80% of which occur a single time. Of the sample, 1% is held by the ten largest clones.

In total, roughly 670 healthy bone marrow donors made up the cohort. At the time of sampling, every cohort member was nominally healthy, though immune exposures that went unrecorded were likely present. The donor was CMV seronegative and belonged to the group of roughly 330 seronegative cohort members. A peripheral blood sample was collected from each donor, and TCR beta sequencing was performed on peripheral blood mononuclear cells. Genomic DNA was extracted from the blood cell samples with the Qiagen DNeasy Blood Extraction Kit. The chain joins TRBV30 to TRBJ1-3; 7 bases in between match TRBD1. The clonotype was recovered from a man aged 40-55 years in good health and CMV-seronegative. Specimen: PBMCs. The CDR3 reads CAWSVNRGGNTIYF. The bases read TGTGCCTGGAGTGTGAACAGGGGTGGAAACACCATATATTTT.